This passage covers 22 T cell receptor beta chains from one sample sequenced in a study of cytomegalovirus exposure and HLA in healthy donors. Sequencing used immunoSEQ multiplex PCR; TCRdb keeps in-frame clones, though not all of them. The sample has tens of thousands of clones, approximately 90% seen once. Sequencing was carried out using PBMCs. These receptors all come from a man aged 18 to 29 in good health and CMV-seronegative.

The CDR3 spells CASSLRGGGGGNTIYF. The CDR3 bases are TGTGCCAGCAGCTTAAGGGGTGGCGGTGGTGGAAACACCATATATTTT. The chain joins TRBV7-2 to TRBJ1-3, with D possibly matching TRBD1 (5 bases). Trimming removed 2 bases at V and 3 bases at J, with 14 bases between. Germline CDR1 and CDR2: SGHTA and FQGNSA. The CDR3 runs to 16 residues.

This CDR3 is CASSVEGGRYNEQFF. The CDR3 DNA sequence: TGTGCCAGCAGCGTAGAGGGAGGGAGATACAATGAGCAGTTCTTC. The chain joins TRBV9 to TRBJ2-1; 7 bases map to TRBD2. This CDR3 is built from 15 residues. From germline, CDR1 is SGDLS and CDR2 YYNGEE. V trimming: 0 bases; J trimming: 4 bases; junction bases outside the gene matches: 4. Complete variable domain (other parts from reference TRBV9 and TRBJ2-1): DSGVTQTPKHLITATGQRVTLRCSPRSGDLSVYWYQQSLDQGLQFLIQYYNGEERAKGNILERFSAQQFPDLHSELNLSSLELGDSALYFCASSVEGGRYNEQFFGPGTRLTVL.

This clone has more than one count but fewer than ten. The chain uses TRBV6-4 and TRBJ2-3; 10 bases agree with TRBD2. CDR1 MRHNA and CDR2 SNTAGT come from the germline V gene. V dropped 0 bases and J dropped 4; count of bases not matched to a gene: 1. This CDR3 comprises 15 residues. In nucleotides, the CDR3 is TGTGCCAGCAGTGACTCAGCGGGAGGGCCAGATACGCAGTATTTT. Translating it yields CASSDSAGGPDTQYF.

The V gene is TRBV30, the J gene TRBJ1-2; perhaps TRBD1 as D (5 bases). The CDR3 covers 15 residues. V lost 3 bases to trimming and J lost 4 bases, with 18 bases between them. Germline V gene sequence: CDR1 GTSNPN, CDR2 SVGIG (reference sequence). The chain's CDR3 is CAWRAHSRQSYGYTF. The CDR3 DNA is TGTGCCTGGAGAGCACACTCGAGACAGTCCTATGGCTACACCTTC.

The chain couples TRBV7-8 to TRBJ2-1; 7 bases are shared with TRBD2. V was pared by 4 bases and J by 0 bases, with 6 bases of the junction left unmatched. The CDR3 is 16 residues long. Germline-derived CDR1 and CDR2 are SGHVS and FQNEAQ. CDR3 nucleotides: TGTGCCAGCAGCTCCCCCGGGAGGAGCTCCTACAATGAGCAGTTCTTC. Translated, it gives CASSSPGRSSYNEQFF.

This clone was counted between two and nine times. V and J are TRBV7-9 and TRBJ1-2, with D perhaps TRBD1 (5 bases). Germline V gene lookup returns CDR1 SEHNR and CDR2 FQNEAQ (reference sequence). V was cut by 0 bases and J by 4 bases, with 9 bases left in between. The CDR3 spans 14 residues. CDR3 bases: TGTGCCAGCAGCTTAGCAGACAGAATCTATGGCTACACCTTC. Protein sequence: CASSLADRIYGYTF. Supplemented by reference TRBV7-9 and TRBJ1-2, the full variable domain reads DTGVSQNPRHKITKRGQNVTFRCDPISEHNRLYWYRQTLGQGPEFLTYFQNEAQLEKSRLLSDRFSAERPKGSFSTLEIQRTEQGDSAMYLCASSLADRIYGYTFGSGTRLTVV.

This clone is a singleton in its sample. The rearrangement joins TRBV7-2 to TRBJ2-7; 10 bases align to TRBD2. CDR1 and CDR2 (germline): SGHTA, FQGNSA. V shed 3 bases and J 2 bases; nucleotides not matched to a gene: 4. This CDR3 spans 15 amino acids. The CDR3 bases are TGTGCCAGCAGCTTTTCTAGCGGGAGCCCCTACGAGCAGTACTTC. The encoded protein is CASSFSSGSPYEQYF.

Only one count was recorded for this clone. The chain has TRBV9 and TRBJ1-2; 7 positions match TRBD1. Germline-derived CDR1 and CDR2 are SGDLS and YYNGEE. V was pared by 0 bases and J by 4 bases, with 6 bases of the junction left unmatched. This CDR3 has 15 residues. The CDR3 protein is CASSVADRAAYGYTF. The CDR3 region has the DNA TGTGCCAGCAGCGTAGCTGACAGGGCGGCCTATGGCTACACCTTC.

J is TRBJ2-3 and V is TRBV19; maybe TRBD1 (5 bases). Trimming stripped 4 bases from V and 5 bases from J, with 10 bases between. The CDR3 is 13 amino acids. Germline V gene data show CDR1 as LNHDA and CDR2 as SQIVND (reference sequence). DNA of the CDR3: TGTGCCAGTAGTAACCAAAGGGGAGATACGCAGTATTTT. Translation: CASSNQRGDTQYF.

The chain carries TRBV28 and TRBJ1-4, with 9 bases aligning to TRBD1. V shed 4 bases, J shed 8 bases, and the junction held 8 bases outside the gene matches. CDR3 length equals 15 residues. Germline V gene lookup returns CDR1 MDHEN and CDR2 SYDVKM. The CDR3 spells CASSSGQGNDEKLFF. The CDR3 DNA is TGTGCCAGCAGTTCCGGACAGGGGAATGACGAAAAACTGTTTTTT.

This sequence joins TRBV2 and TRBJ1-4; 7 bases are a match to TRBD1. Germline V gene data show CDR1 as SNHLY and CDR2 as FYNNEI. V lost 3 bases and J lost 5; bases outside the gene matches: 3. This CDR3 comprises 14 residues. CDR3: CASSDGTANEKLFF. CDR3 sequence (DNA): TGTGCCAGCAGTGACGGGACAGCGAATGAAAAACTGTTTTTT.

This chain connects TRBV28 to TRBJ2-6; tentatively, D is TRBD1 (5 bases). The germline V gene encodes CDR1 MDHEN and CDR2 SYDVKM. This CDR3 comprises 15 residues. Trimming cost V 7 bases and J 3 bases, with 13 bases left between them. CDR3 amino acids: CASTEGVHGANVLTF. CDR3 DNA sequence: TGTGCCAGCACCGAAGGGGTGCATGGGGCCAACGTCCTGACTTTC.

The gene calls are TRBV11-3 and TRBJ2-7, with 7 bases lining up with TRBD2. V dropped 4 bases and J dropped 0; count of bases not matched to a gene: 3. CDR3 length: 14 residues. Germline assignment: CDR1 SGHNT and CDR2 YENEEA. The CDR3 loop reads CASSSGGSSYEQYF. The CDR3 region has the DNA TGTGCCAGCAGCTCCGGGGGGAGCTCCTACGAGCAGTACTTC.

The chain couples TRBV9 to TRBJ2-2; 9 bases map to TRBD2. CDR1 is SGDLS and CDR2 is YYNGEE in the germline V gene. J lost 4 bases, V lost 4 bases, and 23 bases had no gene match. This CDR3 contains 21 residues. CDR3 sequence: CASSNYRGTDRAGGLTGELFF. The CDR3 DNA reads TGTGCCAGCAGCAATTATCGGGGGACAGATCGGGCGGGAGGGCTCACCGGGGAGCTGTTTTTT.

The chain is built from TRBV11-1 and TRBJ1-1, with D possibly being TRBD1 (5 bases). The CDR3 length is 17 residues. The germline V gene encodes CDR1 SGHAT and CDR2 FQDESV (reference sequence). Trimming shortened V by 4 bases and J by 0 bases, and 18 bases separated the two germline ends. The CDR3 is CASSSRQLNFMNTEAFF. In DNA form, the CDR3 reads TGTGCCAGCAGCTCGCGACAGCTGAATTTCATGAACACTGAAGCTTTCTTT.

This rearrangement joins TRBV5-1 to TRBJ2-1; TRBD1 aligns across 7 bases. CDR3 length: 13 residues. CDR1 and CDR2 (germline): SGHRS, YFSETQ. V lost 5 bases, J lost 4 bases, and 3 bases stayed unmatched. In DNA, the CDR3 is TGCGCCAGCAGAGACAGGGTATACAATGAGCAGTTCTTC. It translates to CASRDRVYNEQFF.

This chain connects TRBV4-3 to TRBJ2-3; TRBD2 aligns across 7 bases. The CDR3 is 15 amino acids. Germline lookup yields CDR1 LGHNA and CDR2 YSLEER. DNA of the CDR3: TGCGCATTTTCAGCCGGGGCGGGAGCCACAGATACGCAGTATTTT. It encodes CAFSAGAGATDTQYF.

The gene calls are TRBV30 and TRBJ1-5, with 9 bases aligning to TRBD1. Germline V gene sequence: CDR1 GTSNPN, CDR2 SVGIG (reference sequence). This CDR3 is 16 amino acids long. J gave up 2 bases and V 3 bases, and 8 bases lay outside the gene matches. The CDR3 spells CAWRREGQGRNQPQHF. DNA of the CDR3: TGTGCCTGGAGACGCGAGGGACAGGGTCGCAATCAGCCCCAGCATTTT. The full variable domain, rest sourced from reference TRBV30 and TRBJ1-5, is SQTIHQWPATLVQPVGSPLSLECTVEGTSNPNLYWYRQAAGRGLQLLFYSVGIGQISSEVPQNLSASRPQDRQFILSSKKLLLSDSGFYLCAWRREGQGRNQPQHFGDGTRLSIL.

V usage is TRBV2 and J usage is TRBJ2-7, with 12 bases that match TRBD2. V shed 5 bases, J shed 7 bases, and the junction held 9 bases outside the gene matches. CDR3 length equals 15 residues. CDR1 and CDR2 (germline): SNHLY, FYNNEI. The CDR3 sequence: CASSKLAGGVLEQYF. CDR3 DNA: TGTGCCAGCAGTAAACTAGCGGGAGGCGTGTTGGAGCAGTACTTC.

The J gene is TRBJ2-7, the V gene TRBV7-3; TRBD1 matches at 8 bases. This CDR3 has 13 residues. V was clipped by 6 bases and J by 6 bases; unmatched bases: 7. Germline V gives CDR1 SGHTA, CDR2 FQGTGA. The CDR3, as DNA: TGTGCCAGCAGACGGACAGGGAGCAGCGAGCAGTACTTC. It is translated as CASRRTGSSEQYF.

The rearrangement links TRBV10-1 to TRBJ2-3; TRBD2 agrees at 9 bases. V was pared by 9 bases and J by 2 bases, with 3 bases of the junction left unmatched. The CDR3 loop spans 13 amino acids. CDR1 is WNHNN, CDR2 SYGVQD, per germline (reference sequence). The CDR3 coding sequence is TGCGCCAGATTAGCGGGAGTCACAGATACGCAGTATTTT. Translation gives CARLAGVTDTQYF.

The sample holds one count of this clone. The CDR3 is CASRPGLAVQETQYF. The CDR3 nucleotides read TGTGCCAGCAGACCCGGACTAGCGGTGCAAGAGACCCAGTACTTC. This chain uses TRBV7-3 with TRBJ2-5; 10 bases are a match to TRBD2. The CDR3 has 15 residues. Germline assignment: CDR1 SGHTA and CDR2 FQGTGA. V shed 6 bases and J 2 bases; nucleotides not matched to a gene: 6.